This T cell receptor beta chain was recovered during a study of breast tumors, draining lymph nodes, adjacent tissues. Study-level points and caveats: The data were judged consistent with most tumor T cells coming from lymph node and expanding in tumor.

Samples came from axillary lymph nodes draining the breast cancer. Germline loops: CDR1 ENHRY, CDR2 SYGVKD. The CDR3 is 15 residues long. V was clipped by 0 bases and J by 1 base, with 9 bases between them. A single record per CDR3 protein comes from TCRdb applying MiXCR to the multiplex PCR reads. Of approximately 150,000 distinct CDR3 sequences in the sample, 25% to 40% were seen once. In this sample, this clonotype turned up many times. No antigen is known for it. The V gene is TRBV10-3, the J gene TRBJ2-5; D not resolved. The clonotype originates from a female donor with breast cancer. Some clones in this sample may be carry-over from other donors' samples. Specimen: axillary lymph node tissue. CDR3 sequence (DNA): TGTGCCATCAGTGAGTCGGTAGCACTCCAAGAGACCCAGTACTTC. It is translated as CAISESVALQETQYF.